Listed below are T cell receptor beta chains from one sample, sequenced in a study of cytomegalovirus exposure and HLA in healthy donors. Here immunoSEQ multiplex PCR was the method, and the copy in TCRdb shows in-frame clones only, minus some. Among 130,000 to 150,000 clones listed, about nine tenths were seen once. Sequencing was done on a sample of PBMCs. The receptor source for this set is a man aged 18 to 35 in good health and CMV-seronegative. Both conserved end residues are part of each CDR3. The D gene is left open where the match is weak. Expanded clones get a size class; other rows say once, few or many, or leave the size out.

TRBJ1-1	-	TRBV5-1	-	TGCGCCAGCAGCTTGGAGACGTGGGTCAGGGGATGGGCTTTCTTT	CASSLETWVRGWAFF
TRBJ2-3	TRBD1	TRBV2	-	TGTGCCAGCAGTGGACAGGGAGAATTCACAGATACGCAGTATTTT	CASSGQGEFTDTQYF
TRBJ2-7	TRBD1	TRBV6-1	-	TGTGCCGGGGCAGGGGGCCCAGTTGGCTACGAGCAGTACTTC	CAGAGGPVGYEQYF
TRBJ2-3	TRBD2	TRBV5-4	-	TGTGCCAGCAGCCCCCAGCGGGGGACCACAGATACGCAGTATTTT	CASSPQRGTTDTQYF
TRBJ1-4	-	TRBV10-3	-	TGTGCCATCAGTGAGTCAAATCCCGGGAGGTCAACTAATGAAAAACTGTTTTTT	CAISESNPGRSTNEKLFF
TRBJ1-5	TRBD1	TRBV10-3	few	TGTGCCATCAGCAATGGGGACAGGGGTGACTTTCAGCCCCAGCATTTT	CAISNGDRGDFQPQHF
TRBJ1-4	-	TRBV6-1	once	TGTGCCAGCAGCCTGGGGACTTGGGGTGAAAAACTGTTTTTT	CASSLGTWGEKLFF
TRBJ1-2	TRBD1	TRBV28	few	TGTGCCAGCAGTCAACAGGACAGGGGTCTCTATGGCTACACCTTC	CASSQQDRGLYGYTF
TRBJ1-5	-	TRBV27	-	TGTGCCAGCAGCCCCCCAGGCAATCAGCCCCAGCATTTT	CASSPPGNQPQHF
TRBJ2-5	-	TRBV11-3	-	TGTGCCAGCAGCTTAAAGGGGTTTAAGGAGACCCAGTACTTC	CASSLKGFKETQYF
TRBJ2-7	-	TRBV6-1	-	TGTGCCAGCAGTGAAGCGCCCCCAACAACCCCTTACTACGAGCAGTACTTC	CASSEAPPTTPYYEQYF
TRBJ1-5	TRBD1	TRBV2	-	TGTGCCAGCAGTGAAGAGTGGGACAGGCTTAGCAATCAGCCCCAGCATTTT	CASSEEWDRLSNQPQHF
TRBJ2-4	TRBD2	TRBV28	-	TGTGCCAGCAGTTTATCCGAGGCGGGGGAGGGGTTTACAAACATTCAGTACTTC	CASSLSEAGEGFTNIQYF
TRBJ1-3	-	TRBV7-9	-	TGTGCCAGCAGCTTAGCTCAGGACTACTCTGGAAACACCATATATTTT	CASSLAQDYSGNTIYF
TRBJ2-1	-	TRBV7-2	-	TGTGCCAGCAGCCCAGTTTTTGACTCTTACGCTTACAATGAGCAGTTCTTC	CASSPVFDSYAYNEQFF
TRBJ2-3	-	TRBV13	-	TGTGCCAGCAGTTCAGAGGGTCGAAATACGCAGTATTTT	CASSSEGRNTQYF
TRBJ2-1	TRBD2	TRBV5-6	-	TGTGCCAGCAGCTTGCTAGCGGCCTACAATGAGCAGTTCTTC	CASSLLAAYNEQFF
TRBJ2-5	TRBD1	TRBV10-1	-	TGCGCCAGCACTTCGCCCAGATGCACCGGGACAGGGGGCGAGGGGATTGAGACCCAGTACTTC	CASTSPRCTGTGGEGIETQYF
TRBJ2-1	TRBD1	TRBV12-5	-	TGTGCTAGTGGTTTGGGACAGGGGGCGATTAATGAGCAGTTCTTC	CASGLGQGAINEQFF
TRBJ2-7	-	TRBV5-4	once	TGTGCCAGCAGCCTCCACCGGGACAACTCCTACGAGCAGTACTTC	CASSLHRDNSYEQYF
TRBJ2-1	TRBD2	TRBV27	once	TGTGCCAGCAGTTTAATAGGACTAGCGGATGAGCAGTTCTTC	CASSLIGLADEQFF
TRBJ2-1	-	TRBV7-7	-	TGTGCCAGCAGCTTAGCGCTTGGGCCTTACAATGAGCAGTTCTTC	CASSLALGPYNEQFF
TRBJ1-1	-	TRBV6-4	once	TGTGCCAGCAGTGACAGGGGGGGGAGCACTGAAGCTTTCTTT	CASSDRGGSTEAFF
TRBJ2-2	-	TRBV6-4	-	TGTGCCAGCAGTGACTCGGACTCGAACACCGGGGAGCTGTTTTTT	CASSDSDSNTGELFF
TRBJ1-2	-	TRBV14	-	TGTGCCAGCAGCGTAATCAGGGGTTATGGCTACACCTTC	CASSVIRGYGYTF
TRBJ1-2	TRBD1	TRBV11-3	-	TGTGCCAGCAGCGGGACAGGGGGTTATGGCTACACCTTC	CASSGTGGYGYTF
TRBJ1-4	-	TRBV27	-	TGTGCCAGCAGCCGTACAGGGTTCGATAATGAAAAACTGTTTTTT	CASSRTGFDNEKLFF
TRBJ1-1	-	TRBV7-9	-	TGTGCCAGCAGCTTACGCGGGGACACTGAAGCTTTCTTT	CASSLRGDTEAFF
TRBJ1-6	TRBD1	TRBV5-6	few	TGTGCCAGCAGCTGGGGACAGTCATCTGATTCACCCCTCCACTTT	CASSWGQSSDSPLHF
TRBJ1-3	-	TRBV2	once	TGTGCCAGCAGTGACAGGTCCTCTGGAAACACCATATATTTT	CASSDRSSGNTIYF
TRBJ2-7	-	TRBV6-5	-	TGTGCCAGCGCAGGGCACCCCTACGAGCAGTACTTC	CASAGHPYEQYF
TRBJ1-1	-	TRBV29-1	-	TGCAGCGTTGGACCGGGAGGGAACACTGAAGCTTTCTTT	CSVGPGGNTEAFF
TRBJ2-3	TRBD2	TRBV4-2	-	TGTGCCAGCAGCCAAGATCACGGACTAGCGGGGGCGTCTAGCACAGATACGCAGTATTTT	CASSQDHGLAGASSTDTQYF
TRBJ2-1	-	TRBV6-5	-	TGTGCCAGCAGTTGGCCCGGGGAGCAGTTCTTC	CASSWPGEQFF
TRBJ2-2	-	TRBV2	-	TGTGCCAGCCGTTGGGGCCAGGGGCGATTCGCCGGGGAGCTGTTTTTT	CASRWGQGRFAGELFF
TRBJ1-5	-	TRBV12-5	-	TGTGCTAGCAAAACTACAGGGCGGCCCCAGCATTTT	CASKTTGRPQHF
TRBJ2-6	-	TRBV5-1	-	TGCGCCAGCAGCTTGGTTAGTCCGAGCTCTGGGGCCAACGTCCTGACTTTC	CASSLVSPSSGANVLTF
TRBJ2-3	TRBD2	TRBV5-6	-	TGTGCCAGCAGCAGGGGACTAGCGGACTATACAGATACGCAGTATTTT	CASSRGLADYTDTQYF